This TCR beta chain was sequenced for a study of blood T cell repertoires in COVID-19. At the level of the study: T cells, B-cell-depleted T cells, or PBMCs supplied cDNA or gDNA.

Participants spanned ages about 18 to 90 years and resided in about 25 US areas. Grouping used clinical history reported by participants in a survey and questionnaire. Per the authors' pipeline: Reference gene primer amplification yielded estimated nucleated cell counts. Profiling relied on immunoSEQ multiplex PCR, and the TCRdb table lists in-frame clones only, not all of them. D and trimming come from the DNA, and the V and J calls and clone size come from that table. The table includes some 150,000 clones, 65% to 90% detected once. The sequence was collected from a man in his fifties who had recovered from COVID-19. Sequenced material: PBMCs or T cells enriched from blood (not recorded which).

CDR3 loop: CASSPGQFAEAFF. The CDR3 region has the DNA TGTGCCAGCAGCCCCGGACAGTTCGCTGAAGCTTTCTTT. V is TRBV7-9 and J is TRBJ1-1; a possible D gene is TRBD1 (6 bases). Trimming removed 5 bases at V and 6 bases at J, with 13 bases between. This CDR3 spans 13 amino acids. Germline values: CDR1 SEHNR, CDR2 FQNEAQ (reference sequence).